A single sample is the source of the 5 T cell receptor beta chains below, sequenced in a study of shared clonotypes between healthy human individuals. This table comes from immunoSEQ multiplex PCR, and its TCRdb copy is limited to in-frame clones, with some not included. The sample lists 560,000 or so clones; 95% to 96% were seen once. It was CD45RO-negative cells, positively selected for CCR7, that made up naive CD8 cells, with terminally differentiated effector memory CD45RA+ cells excluded. Material for sequencing was naive CD8+ T cells sorted from blood. The receptors derive from a woman aged 25 to 39 in good health.

This rearrangement joins TRBV28 to TRBJ2-1; D is perhaps TRBD2 (5 bases). V was trimmed by 3 bases and J by 0 bases, leaving 9 bases between them. Germline values: CDR1 MDHEN, CDR2 SYDVKM. CDR3 length: 15 amino acids. CDR3 sequence reads: CASSFQGSSYNEQFF. CDR3 coding DNA: TGTGCCAGCAGTTTTCAAGGGAGCTCCTACAATGAGCAGTTCTTC.

V is TRBV28 and J is TRBJ2-2, with D perhaps assigned TRBD1 or TRBD2 (5 bases each). CDR1 MDHEN and CDR2 SYDVKM come from the germline V gene. The CDR3 covers 22 residues. The V and J ends lost 2 bases and 2 bases respectively, with 30 bases between them. CDR3 amino acids: CASSLGTSSLGVEEKNTGELFF. The CDR3 DNA reads as TGTGCCAGCAGTTTAGGCACCTCTAGCTTGGGGGTCGAGGAGAAAAACACCGGGGAGCTGTTTTTT.

The rearrangement joins TRBV15 to TRBJ2-1; D call uncertain. This CDR3 comprises 14 residues. Germline V gene sequence: CDR1 LNHNV, CDR2 YYDKDF (reference sequence). V was trimmed by 5 bases and J by 1 base, leaving 9 bases between them. The CDR3 region is CATSPDPSYNEQFF. The DNA for the CDR3 is TGTGCCACCAGCCCCGACCCTTCCTACAATGAGCAGTTCTTC. Filled out from reference TRBV15 and TRBJ2-1, the complete variable domain reads DAMVIQNPRYQVTQFGKPVTLSCSQTLNHNVMYWYQQKSSQAPKLLFHYYDKDFNNEADTPDNFQSRRPNTSFCFLDIRSPGLGDTAMYLCATSPDPSYNEQFFGPGTRLTVL.

The rearrangement links TRBV28 to TRBJ2-1; TRBD1 agrees at 7 bases. From germline, CDR1 is MDHEN and CDR2 SYDVKM. V lost 3 bases and J lost 0; bases outside the gene matches: 5. The CDR3 loop spans 16 amino acids. The DNA for the CDR3 is TGTGCCAGCAGTTTTGACGACAGGGTCTCCTACAATGAGCAGTTCTTC. Protein product: CASSFDDRVSYNEQFF.

The chain joins TRBV6-1 to TRBJ2-7; TRBD1 is a possible D gene (5 bases). Trimming removed 4 bases from V and 0 bases from J, with 16 bases in between. The CDR3 extends over 16 amino acids. Germline CDR1 and CDR2: MNHNS and SASEGT. CDR3 sequence (DNA): TGTGCCAGCAGTGGACGACAGCACACCAACTCCTACGAGCAGTACTTC. It translates to CASSGRQHTNSYEQYF.